The TCR beta chain under discussion was sequenced for a study of blood T cells in healthy people across ages. CDR3 size: 13 residues. Trimming removed 6 bases at V and 3 bases at J, with 12 bases between. Using a J-beta primer mix together with a sample-barcoded 5' primer, a second PCR was run for roughly 7 to 11 cycles. Tags on each cDNA molecule came from a template-switch adaptor with 12 random nucleotides. TCRdb fed the 5' RACE reads into MiXCR, producing one record per CDR3 protein. The data show roughly 640,000 distinct CDR3 sequences, about 28% seen once. The sequenced sample was blood. This clonotype originated in a woman of 80 years or more in good health. The chain is built from TRBV12-3 or TRBV12-4 and TRBJ2-7; D might be TRBD2 (5 bases). The CDR3 sequence is CASRATGFYEQYF. The CDR3 DNA follows: TGTGCCAGCAGGGCCACGGGGTTCTACGAGCAGTACTTC.